This T cell receptor (beta chain) was recovered during a study of blood T cells in healthy people across ages. With a J-beta primer mix and a sample-barcoded 5' primer, a second PCR ran about 6 to 11 cycles. Using its own MiXCR run on the 5' RACE reads, TCRdb lists one record per CDR3 protein. The sample includes hundreds of thousands of distinct CDR3 sequences, about 42% seen only once; the top ten take approximately 19%. Germline CDR1 SGHVS, CDR2 FNYEAQ. V shed 3 bases, J shed 5 bases, and the junction held 7 bases outside the gene matches. This CDR3 contains 15 residues. This clonotype was recorded a few times.

This chain connects TRBV7-6 to TRBJ2-7; 10 bases match TRBD2. Material for sequencing was blood. The sequence was collected from a man in his 60s in good health. CDR3 region: CASSFSAGGRDEQYF. The CDR3 nucleotides read TGTGCCAGCAGCTTTTCAGCGGGGGGGCGGGACGAGCAGTACTTC.